These 23 T cell receptor beta chains share one sample of origin, sequenced in a study of cytomegalovirus exposure and HLA in healthy donors. Profiled with immunoSEQ multiplex PCR; TCRdb holds only in-frame clones, not every one. The sample includes under 250,000 clones, roughly 89% of them seen just once. The specimen was PBMCs. The source of these receptors is a young man in good health and CMV-seronegative.

The chain couples TRBV30 to TRBJ2-7; 11 bases are shared with TRBD2. CDR3 length equals 13 residues. Losses at the gene ends were 3 bases for V and 5 bases for J; bases not matched to a gene: 3. Germline V CDR1 and CDR2: GTSNPN, SVGIG (reference sequence). In DNA, the CDR3 is TGTGCCTGGAGCGGGACTAGCGGTGACGAGCAGTACTTC. Translating it yields CAWSGTSGDEQYF. Full variable domain (missing parts from reference TRBV30 and TRBJ2-7): SQTIHQWPATLVQPVGSPLSLECTVEGTSNPNLYWYRQAAGRGLQLLFYSVGIGQISSEVPQNLSASRPQDRQFILSSKKLLLSDSGFYLCAWSGTSGDEQYFGPGTRLTVT.

This chain connects TRBV18 to TRBJ2-7, with TRBD2 identical over 14 bases. Germline V gene data show CDR1 as KGHSH and CDR2 as LQKENI. The CDR3 runs 17 residues. After removal of 3 bases from V and 0 bases from J, the junction contained 4 bases not matched to a gene. The chain's CDR3 is CASSPGTSGGRSYEQYF. The CDR3 coding sequence is TGTGCCAGCTCACCCGGGACTAGCGGGGGACGCTCCTACGAGCAGTACTTC. Using reference TRBV18 and TRBJ2-7 for the parts outside the CDR3, the full variable domain is NAGVMQNPRHLVRRRGQEARLRCSPMKGHSHVYWYRQLPEEGLKFMVYLQKENIIDESGMPKERFSAEFPKEGPSILRIQQVVRGDSAAYFCASSPGTSGGRSYEQYFGPGTRLTVT.

The J gene is TRBJ2-2, the V gene TRBV27; perhaps TRBD1 as D (6 bases). In germline, CDR1 is MNHEY, CDR2 SMNVEV (reference sequence). CDR3 length: 14 amino acids. The V and J ends lost 8 bases and 1 base respectively, with 11 bases between them. CDR3 loop: CASVQTGNTGELFF. CDR3 bases: TGTGCCAGCGTGCAGACAGGGAACACCGGGGAGCTGTTTTTT.

This clone was counted between two and nine times. This chain joins TRBV7-2 and TRBJ2-7, with a possible D match to TRBD2 (5 bases). Trimming took 2 bases from V and 4 from J, leaving 6 bases between them. The CDR3 has 12 amino acids. Germline CDR1 reads SGHTA; CDR2 reads FQGNSA. CDR3 nucleotides: TGTGCCAGCAGCTTAACGGGGTACGAGCAGTACTTC. Encoded protein: CASSLTGYEQYF.

The chain is built from TRBV15 and TRBJ1-2, with D perhaps matching TRBD1 (6 bases). The CDR3 is 15 amino acids. V shed 0 bases and J shed 8 bases, with 16 bases lying between them. Per the germline V gene, CDR1 is LNHNV and CDR2 is YYDKDF (reference sequence). The CDR3 DNA follows: TGTGCCACCAGCAGAGATCGGGGGGCTGGGCGCGGCTACACCTTC. Translation: CATSRDRGAGRGYTF.

This chain uses TRBV29-1 with TRBJ2-2; TRBD1 matches 7 bases. V trimming: 7 bases; J trimming: 5 bases; junction bases outside the gene matches: 7. The CDR3 is made up of 13 amino acids. The germline gives CDR1 SQVTM, CDR2 ANQGSEA. The CDR3 DNA sequence: TGCAGCGCCAGGACAGGATCTACCGGGGAGCTGTTTTTT. Protein: CSARTGSTGELFF.

This clone showed up just a few times. The V and J genes are TRBV5-4 and TRBJ2-1, with D unresolved. There are 13 residues in the CDR3. The germline CDR1 and CDR2 sequences are SGHNT and YYREEE (reference sequence). V lost 1 base, J lost 7 bases, and 9 bases lay in between. CDR3 bases: TGTGCCAGCAGCTTGAAGAGCGCTAATGAGCAGTTCTTC. Its translation is CASSLKSANEQFF.

Here the CDR3 reads CASSSISSGELFF. Here the CDR3 DNA reads TGTGCCAGCAGTTCCATTAGCTCCGGGGAGCTGTTTTTT. The J gene is TRBJ2-2, the V gene TRBV25-1, with D hard to call. The CDR3 runs 13 residues. Germline V lookup: CDR1 MGHDK, CDR2 SYGVNS. V was shortened by 5 bases and J by 6 bases, with 10 bases between the two germline ends.

The V and J genes are TRBV5-1 and TRBJ2-5; 7 nucleotides align to TRBD2. V was pared by 4 bases and J by 5 bases, with 11 bases of the junction left unmatched. The CDR3 spans 15 residues. Germline V gene sequence: CDR1 SGHRS, CDR2 YFSETQ. As DNA, the CDR3 is TGCGCCAGCAGCACCAGCGGGACCGGAGGGGAGACCCAGTACTTC. Its protein is CASSTSGTGGETQYF.

This chain uses TRBV10-2 with TRBJ1-5; D is undetermined. The CDR3 has 12 residues. Trimming took 11 bases from V and 6 from J, leaving 14 bases between them. From germline, CDR1 is WSHSY and CDR2 SAAADI. CDR3 sequence reads: CAGGDTGQPQHF. CDR3 DNA: TGCGCCGGCGGTGACACCGGTCAGCCCCAGCATTTT.

The rearrangement links TRBV28 to TRBJ2-3; tentative D call: TRBD1 (5 bases). Trimming stripped 6 bases from V and 2 bases from J, with 15 bases between. The CDR3 runs to 15 residues. Germline-derived CDR1 and CDR2 are MDHEN and SYDVKM. CDR3 amino acids: CASSRTPGYTDTQYF. The CDR3 DNA is TGTGCCAGCAGCCGGACACCTGGGTACACAGATACGCAGTATTTT.

The chain combines TRBV4-3 with TRBJ2-1; D is undetermined. The CDR3 contains 13 residues. Germline values: CDR1 LGHNA, CDR2 YSLEER. Trimming stripped 0 bases from V and 10 bases from J, with 10 bases between. The CDR3 DNA is TGCGCCAGCAGCCAAGATCAACGACAAGAGCAGTTCTTC. This codes for CASSQDQRQEQFF.

In this sample, this clone turned up a few times. This chain links TRBV10-3 with TRBJ1-1; 9 bases are shared with TRBD1. In germline, CDR1 is ENHRY, CDR2 SYGVKD. This CDR3 spans 17 amino acids. V shed 0 bases and J 1 base; nucleotides not matched to a gene: 6. This CDR3 reads CAISESGQGPWNTEAFF. The CDR3 DNA sequence: TGTGCCATCAGTGAGTCGGGACAGGGCCCCTGGAACACTGAAGCTTTCTTT.

The chain has TRBV29-1 and TRBJ2-2; 8 nucleotides align to TRBD1. Germline V gene lookup returns CDR1 SQVTM and CDR2 ANQGSEA. V trimming: 3 bases; J trimming: 8 bases; junction bases outside the gene matches: 8. There are 14 residues in the CDR3. CDR3 residues: CSVETRGHGGELFF. CDR3 bases: TGCAGCGTTGAGACCAGGGGGCACGGGGGGGAGCTGTTTTTT.

The V call is TRBV4-1, the J call TRBJ2-7; a weak D match, TRBD1 (5 bases). Germline V gene data show CDR1 as MGHRA and CDR2 as YSYEKL. Trimming took 8 bases from V and 2 from J, leaving 16 bases between them. The CDR3 contains 14 residues. CDR3 in amino acids: CASAPYTGPYEQYF. Written as DNA, the CDR3 is TGCGCCAGCGCGCCTTATACAGGCCCCTACGAGCAGTACTTC.

The genes are TRBV4-1 and TRBJ1-1; D ambiguous. CDR3 length: 17 amino acids. The ends were cut back, 1 base at V and 2 bases at J, with 17 bases in the middle. Germline assignment: CDR1 MGHRA and CDR2 YSYEKL. The CDR3 region is CASSQVAHVAVNTEAFF. CDR3 DNA sequence: TGCGCCAGCAGCCAAGTGGCCCACGTAGCCGTCAACACTGAAGCTTTCTTT.

V and J are TRBV4-3 and TRBJ2-2, with D possibly TRBD2 on 5 matching bases. Germline V gives CDR1 LGHNA, CDR2 YSLEER. V was pared by 8 bases and J by 6 bases, with 13 bases between. The CDR3 is 13 amino acids. CDR3 in amino acids: CASARSVAGELFF. The DNA of the CDR3 is TGCGCCAGCGCGCGTAGCGTCGCCGGGGAGCTGTTTTTT.

V usage is TRBV19 and J usage is TRBJ2-5, with D possibly TRBD2 on 6 matching bases. V was shortened by 10 bases and J by 0 bases, with 9 bases between the two germline ends. CDR3 length: 12 residues. The germline V gene has CDR1 LNHDA and CDR2 SQIVND (reference sequence). The CDR3 is CATGDYQETQYF. The CDR3 DNA reads TGTGCCACCGGGGACTACCAAGAGACCCAGTACTTC. Variable domain in full (rest from reference TRBV19 and TRBJ2-5): DGGITQSPKYLFRKEGQNVTLSCEQNLNHDAMYWYRQDPGQGLRLIYYSQIVNDFQKGDIAEGYSVSREKKESFPLTVTSAQKNPTAFYLCATGDYQETQYFGPGTRLLVL.

The rearrangement uses TRBV19 and TRBJ1-5, with unresolved D. Per germline, CDR1 LNHDA and CDR2 SQIVND (reference sequence). This CDR3 spans 14 amino acids. The V end lost 4 bases, the J end lost 9 bases, and 16 bases lay between the germline ends. CDR3: CASSTGRTGRPQHF. DNA for the CDR3: TGTGCCAGTAGTACGGGGAGGACGGGCCGGCCCCAGCATTTT.

The chain is built from TRBV9 and TRBJ2-1; 7 bases are shared with TRBD2. V lost 0 bases and J lost 9; bases outside the gene matches: 6. The CDR3 spans 14 residues. Germline CDR1 is SGDLS and CDR2 is YYNGEE. CDR3 region: CASSVGREPGEQFF. The CDR3 DNA sequence: TGTGCCAGCAGCGTAGGGCGGGAGCCAGGTGAGCAGTTCTTC.

This rearrangement joins TRBV15 to TRBJ1-6; the match to TRBD1 covers 9 bases. CDR1 LNHNV and CDR2 YYDKDF come from the germline V gene (reference sequence). The CDR3 length is 17 residues. V dropped 3 bases and J dropped 8; count of bases not matched to a gene: 11. This chain's CDR3 is CATSSLPGGQGYSPLHF. CDR3 nucleotide sequence: TGTGCCACCAGCAGCCTACCTGGGGGACAGGGTTATTCACCCCTCCACTTT.

V gene TRBV5-4 combines with J gene TRBJ2-7; D is possibly TRBD1 (5 bases). The CDR3 spans 13 residues. Germline CDR1 and CDR2: SGHNT and YYREEE (reference sequence). Between the trimmed V and J ends, which lost 0 bases and 8 bases, there was a span of 12 bases. CDR3 coding DNA: TGTGCCAGCAGCTTGGATGGCAGGGAAAAGCAGTACTTC. It specifies CASSLDGREKQYF.

The chain uses TRBV28 and TRBJ1-5; D gene unclear. This CDR3 is built from 15 residues. Trimming stripped 3 bases from V and 6 bases from J, with 15 bases between. The V gene's germline CDR1 is MDHEN and CDR2 SYDVKM. The CDR3 is CASSLGGFRGQPQHF. DNA of the CDR3: TGTGCCAGCAGTTTGGGAGGGTTTCGGGGTCAGCCCCAGCATTTT.